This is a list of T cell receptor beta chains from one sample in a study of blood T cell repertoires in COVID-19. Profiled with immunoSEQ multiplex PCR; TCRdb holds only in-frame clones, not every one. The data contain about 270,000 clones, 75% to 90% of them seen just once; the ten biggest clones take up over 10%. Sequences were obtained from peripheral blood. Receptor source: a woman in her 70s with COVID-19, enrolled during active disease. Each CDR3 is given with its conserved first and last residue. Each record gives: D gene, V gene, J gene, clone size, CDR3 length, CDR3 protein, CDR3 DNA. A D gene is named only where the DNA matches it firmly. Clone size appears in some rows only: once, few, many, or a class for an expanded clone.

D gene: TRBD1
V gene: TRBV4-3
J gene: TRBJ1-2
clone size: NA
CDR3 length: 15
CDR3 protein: CASSPTFDRVEGYTF
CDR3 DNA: TGCGCCAGCAGCCCCACATTCGACAGGGTCGAGGGCTACACCTTC

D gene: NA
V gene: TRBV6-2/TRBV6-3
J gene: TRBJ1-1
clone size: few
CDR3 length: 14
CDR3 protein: CASSYGGVVTEAFF
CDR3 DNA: TGTGCCAGCAGTTATGGGGGGGTGGTGACTGAAGCTTTCTTT

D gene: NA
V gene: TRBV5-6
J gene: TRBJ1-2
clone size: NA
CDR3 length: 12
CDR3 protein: CASSLGQYGYTF
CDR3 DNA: TGTGCCAGCAGCCTTGGACAGTATGGCTACACCTTC

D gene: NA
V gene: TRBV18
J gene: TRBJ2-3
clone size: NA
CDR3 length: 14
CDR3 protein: CASSQAYLSDTQYF
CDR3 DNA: TGTGCCAGCTCCCAGGCTTACCTTTCAGATACGCAGTATTTT

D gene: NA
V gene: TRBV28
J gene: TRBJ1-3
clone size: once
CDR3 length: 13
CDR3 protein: CASSLKAGNTIYF
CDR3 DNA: TGTGCCAGCAGTTTAAAAGCAGGTAACACCATATATTTT

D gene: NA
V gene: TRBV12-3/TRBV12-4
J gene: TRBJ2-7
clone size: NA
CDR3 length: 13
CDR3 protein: CASSPGQIYEQYF
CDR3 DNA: TGTGCCAGCAGCCCAGGACAGATCTACGAGCAGTACTTC

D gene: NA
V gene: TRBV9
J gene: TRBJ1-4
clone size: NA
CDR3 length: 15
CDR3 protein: CASSVAGGFNEKLFF
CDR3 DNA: TGTGCCAGCAGCGTAGCGGGGGGTTTTAATGAAAAACTGTTTTTT

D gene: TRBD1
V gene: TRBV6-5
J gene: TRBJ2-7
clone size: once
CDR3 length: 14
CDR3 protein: CASRLGQGAYEQYF
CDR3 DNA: TGTGCCAGCAGGTTGGGACAGGGGGCGTACGAGCAGTACTTC

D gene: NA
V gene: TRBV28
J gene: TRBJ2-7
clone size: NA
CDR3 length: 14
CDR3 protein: CASTQGGVFYEQYF
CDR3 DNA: TGTGCCAGCACACAAGGAGGGGTGTTCTACGAGCAGTACTTC

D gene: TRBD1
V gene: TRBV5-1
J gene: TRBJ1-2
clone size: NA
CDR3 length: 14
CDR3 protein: CASSLWTGGYGYTF
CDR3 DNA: TGCGCCAGCAGCCTTTGGACAGGGGGTTATGGCTACACCTTC

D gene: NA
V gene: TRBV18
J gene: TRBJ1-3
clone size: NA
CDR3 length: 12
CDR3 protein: CASSREENTIYF
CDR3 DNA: TGTGCCAGCTCACGCGAGGAAAACACCATATATTTT